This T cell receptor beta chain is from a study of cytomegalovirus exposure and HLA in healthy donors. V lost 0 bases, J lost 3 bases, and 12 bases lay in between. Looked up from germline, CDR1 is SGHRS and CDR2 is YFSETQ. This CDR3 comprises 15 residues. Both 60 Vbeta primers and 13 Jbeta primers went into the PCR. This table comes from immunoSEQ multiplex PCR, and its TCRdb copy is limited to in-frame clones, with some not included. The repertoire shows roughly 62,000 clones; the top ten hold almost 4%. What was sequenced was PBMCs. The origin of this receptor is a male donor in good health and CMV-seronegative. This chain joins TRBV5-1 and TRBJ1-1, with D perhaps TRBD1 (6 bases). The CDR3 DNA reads TGCGCCAGCAGCTTGGTAATGGACAGATACACTGAAGCTTTCTTT. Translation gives CASSLVMDRYTEAFF.